The 32 T cell receptor beta chains below come from one sample, sequenced in a study of cytomegalovirus exposure and HLA in healthy donors. Use of 60 Vbeta and 13 Jbeta primers characterized the PCR. Sequencing used immunoSEQ multiplex PCR; TCRdb keeps in-frame clones, though not all of them. The data show around 64,000 clones, with about 61% seen just once and 3% to 3.5% held by the top ten. The sample taken for sequencing was PBMCs. The receptors here all came from a woman aged 45-65 years in good health and CMV-seronegative.

This clone was seen only a few times. The rearrangement links TRBV13 to TRBJ1-3; possibly TRBD1 for D (6 bases). The germline gives CDR1 PRHDT, CDR2 FYEKMQ (reference sequence). This CDR3 region has 17 residues. Trimming took off 2 bases at V and 0 bases at J, with 14 bases between the two ends. CDR3 DNA: TGTGCCAGCAGCTTAATGTGGCAGGGGCCCTCTGGAAACACCATATATTTT. This sequence encodes CASSLMWQGPSGNTIYF.

The rearrangement links TRBV5-1 to TRBJ2-5; a weak D match, TRBD1 (6 bases). The CDR3 has 14 amino acids. V was pared by 4 bases and J by 3 bases, with 13 bases between. Per the germline V gene, CDR1 is SGHRS and CDR2 is YFSETQ. This chain's CDR3 is CASSHLDSEETQYF. For the CDR3, the DNA is TGCGCCAGCAGCCACCTGGACAGCGAAGAGACCCAGTACTTC. The whole variable domain, remainder taken from reference TRBV5-1 and TRBJ2-5, is KAGVTQTPRYLIKTRGQQVTLSCSPISGHRSVSWYQQTPGQGLQFLFEYFSETQRNKGNFPGRFSGRQFSNSRSEMNVSTLELGDSALYLCASSHLDSEETQYFGPGTRLLVL.

This clone was found a few times. V usage is TRBV12-5 and J usage is TRBJ1-5, with TRBD1 as a possible D gene (6 bases). Germline V lookup: CDR1 LGHNT, CDR2 FRNRAP. Between the trimmed V and J ends, which lost 7 bases and 6 bases, there was a span of 13 bases. The CDR3 loop spans 13 amino acids. The CDR3 is CASAQDRGQPQHF. The DNA of the CDR3 is TGTGCTAGTGCTCAGGACAGAGGTCAGCCCCAGCATTTT.

This rearrangement joins TRBV10-3 to TRBJ2-3; 8 nucleotides agree with TRBD2. Germline loops: CDR1 ENHRY, CDR2 SYGVKD. The CDR3 extends over 15 amino acids. The V segment lost 10 bases and the J segment 0 bases; nucleotides outside the gene matches: 9. CDR3 region: CATMNSGTSTDTQYF. The CDR3 DNA sequence: TGTGCCACCATGAATAGCGGGACGAGCACAGATACGCAGTATTTT.

This chain uses TRBV11-2 with TRBJ1-1; 7 nucleotides line up with TRBD1. Trimming at V came to 5 bases and at J to 0 bases, leaving 15 bases not matched to a gene. Germline lookup yields CDR1 SGHAT and CDR2 FQNNGV. This CDR3 has 18 residues. As DNA, the CDR3 is TGTGCCAGCAGCCCGGAGGGAGGACAGGTGACAATGAACACTGAAGCTTTCTTT. Its protein product is CASSPEGGQVTMNTEAFF.

This chain uses TRBV30 with TRBJ1-5; 12 bases map to TRBD1. The V segment lost 4 bases and the J segment 4 bases; nucleotides outside the gene matches: 17. Germline values: CDR1 GTSNPN, CDR2 SVGIG (reference sequence). The CDR3 consists of 19 residues. CDR3 in DNA: TGTGCCTGGATTGGGCCTCCGGGACAGGGGGCTTCGGGGAATCAGCCCCAGCATTTT. As protein: CAWIGPPGQGASGNQPQHF.

The chain links TRBV5-4 to TRBJ2-5; 7 nucleotides agree with TRBD1. With 4 bases clipped from V and 2 bases from J, the junction kept 5 bases outside the gene matches. This CDR3 is built from 14 residues. Germline V CDR1 and CDR2: SGHNT, YYREEE (reference sequence). DNA of the CDR3: TGTGCCAGCAGCACAGGGACAGCTCAAGAGACCCAGTACTTC. It codes for CASSTGTAQETQYF.

V gene TRBV5-1 combines with J gene TRBJ2-1; 15 positions agree with TRBD2. The CDR3 length is 16 residues. Germline loops: CDR1 SGHRS, CDR2 YFSETQ. With 4 bases clipped from V and 4 bases from J, the junction kept 3 bases outside the gene matches. CDR3 sequence: CASSPGLAGGYNEQFF. The CDR3 region has the DNA TGCGCCAGCAGCCCAGGACTAGCGGGAGGGTACAATGAGCAGTTCTTC.

Remarks on this clone: Distinct nucleotide sequences in the sample also encode this CDR3. The CDR3 sequence: CASSLAGTVQETQYF. CDR3 sequence (DNA): TGCGCCAGCAGCTTGGCGGGGACAGTACAAGAGACCCAGTACTTC. The chain is built from TRBV5-1 and TRBJ2-5; 7 positions match TRBD1. Germline CDR1 reads SGHRS; CDR2 reads YFSETQ. Trimming cost V 0 bases and J 2 bases; bases outside gene matches: 4. The CDR3 runs to 15 residues. Combining the CDR3 with reference TRBV5-1 and TRBJ2-5 gives the whole variable domain KAGVTQTPRYLIKTRGQQVTLSCSPISGHRSVSWYQQTPGQGLQFLFEYFSETQRNKGNFPGRFSGRQFSNSRSEMNVSTLELGDSALYLCASSLAGTVQETQYFGPGTRLLVL.

There are a few counts of this clone. The genes are TRBV5-8 and TRBJ2-7; 9 nucleotides match TRBD2. The CDR3 is 15 residues long. From germline, CDR1 is SGHTS and CDR2 YDEGEE. The ends lost 4 bases at V and 2 bases at J; junction bases unmatched: 7. Here the CDR3 reads CASSQLAGQTYEQYF. Here the CDR3 DNA reads TGTGCCAGCAGCCAACTAGCGGGCCAAACCTACGAGCAGTACTTC. Combining the CDR3 with reference TRBV5-8 and TRBJ2-7 gives the whole variable domain EAGVTQSPTHLIKTRGQQATLRCSPISGHTSVYWYQQALGLGLQFLLWYDEGEERNRGNFPPRFSGRQFPNYSSELNVNALELEDSALYLCASSQLAGQTYEQYFGPGTRLTVT.

This chain connects TRBV14 to TRBJ2-7; 7 bases line up with TRBD2. The germline gives CDR1 SGHDN, CDR2 FVKESK. The CDR3 spans 16 residues. The J segment lost 2 bases and the V segment lost 1 base, leaving 8 bases of the junction unmatched. CDR3 protein: CASSQGGLTRTYEQYF. CDR3 coding DNA: TGTGCCAGCAGCCAAGGGGGACTAACTCGAACCTACGAGCAGTACTTC.

The V call is TRBV9, the J call TRBJ2-7, with TRBD2 identical over 7 bases. Germline CDR1 is SGDLS and CDR2 is YYNGEE. With V trimmed by 0 bases and J by 6 bases, 3 bases remained unmatched. This CDR3 spans 13 amino acids. In DNA, the CDR3 is TGTGCCAGCAGCGTAGAGGGAGGGTTCGAGCAGTACTTC. This codes for CASSVEGGFEQYF. Full variable domain (rest looked up from reference TRBV9 and TRBJ2-7): DSGVTQTPKHLITATGQRVTLRCSPRSGDLSVYWYQQSLDQGLQFLIQYYNGEERAKGNILERFSAQQFPDLHSELNLSSLELGDSALYFCASSVEGGFEQYFGPGTRLTVT.

The table lists this clone with a few counts. The rearrangement joins TRBV6-4 to TRBJ2-3, with a tentative D call TRBD2 (6 bases). V lost 0 bases, J lost 4 bases, and 8 bases lay in between. CDR1 is MRHNA and CDR2 is SNTAGT in the germline V gene. This CDR3 region has 14 residues. The CDR3 loop reads CASSDSRDPDTQYF. DNA of the CDR3: TGTGCCAGCAGTGACTCGCGGGACCCAGATACGCAGTATTTT.

V and J are TRBV4-3 and TRBJ2-7, with D perhaps matching TRBD1 (5 bases). Germline CDR1 and CDR2: LGHNA and YSLEER. The CDR3 totals 15 residues. Deletions cut 0 bases from V and 2 bases from J, with 11 bases between. The CDR3 region has the DNA TGCGCCAGCAGCCAAGACAGGGTCATTACCTACGAGCAGTACTTC. Translating gives CASSQDRVITYEQYF.

The chain employs TRBV5-1 and TRBJ2-7; D unclear. Deletions cut 4 bases from V and 4 bases from J, with 12 bases between. CDR1 and CDR2 from the germline V gene are SGHRS and YFSETQ. The CDR3 has 13 amino acids. This CDR3 is CASSPLTSYEQYF. The CDR3 coding sequence is TGCGCCAGCAGCCCCTTGACATCTTACGAGCAGTACTTC.

This CDR3 is CASSPYSRGYTF. The CDR3 DNA is TGTGCCAGCAGCCCATACAGTCGTGGCTACACCTTC. The V gene is TRBV7-9, the J gene TRBJ1-2; D remains unclear. The germline V and J ends were trimmed by 5 bases and 7 bases, with 11 bases remaining between them. Germline assignment: CDR1 SEHNR and CDR2 FQNEAQ (reference sequence). The CDR3 length is 12 residues.

The V call is TRBV2, the J call TRBJ1-2, with no clear D. V lost 7 bases and J lost 5, with 11 bases in between. Germline lookup yields CDR1 SNHLY and CDR2 FYNNEI. The CDR3 loop spans 12 amino acids. As DNA, the CDR3 is TGTGCCAGCATTGCAGGCGAATATGGCTACACCTTC. Its translation: CASIAGEYGYTF.

The rearrangement links TRBV28 to TRBJ2-3; 9 positions agree with TRBD1. The CDR3 consists of 16 residues. Germline V gene lookup returns CDR1 MDHEN and CDR2 SYDVKM. With V trimmed by 6 bases and J by 4 bases, 11 bases remained unmatched. CDR3 in amino acids: CASSQDRGAVPDTQYF. CDR3 DNA: TGTGCCAGCAGCCAGGACAGGGGCGCAGTTCCAGATACGCAGTATTTT.

This rearrangement joins TRBV6-6 to TRBJ1-2; D is unresolved. Trimming pared 6 bases from V and 6 bases from J, leaving 11 bases between. Germline lookup yields CDR1 MNHNY and CDR2 SVGAGI (reference sequence). This CDR3 is built from 12 residues. The CDR3 coding sequence is TGTGCCAGCAGGATAGAACGAAATGGCTACACCTTC. It is translated as CASRIERNGYTF.

The V call is TRBV19, the J call TRBJ2-5; 7 bases are shared with TRBD1. V was pared by 3 bases and J by 5 bases, with 9 bases of the junction left unmatched. Looked up from germline, CDR1 is LNHDA and CDR2 is SQIVND (reference sequence). CDR3 length: 15 amino acids. The CDR3: CASSMKRGRVETQYF. CDR3 coding DNA: TGTGCCAGTAGTATGAAGAGGGGGCGGGTGGAGACCCAGTACTTC.

This chain joins TRBV25-1 and TRBJ1-1; 10 nucleotides align to TRBD1. The ends lost 1 base at V and 4 bases at J; junction bases unmatched: 6. The germline V gene encodes CDR1 MGHDK and CDR2 SYGVNS. This CDR3 comprises 16 residues. The CDR3 nucleotides are TGTGCCAGCAGTGAATGGGACAGGGGATCCCCCACTGAAGCTTTCTTT. Protein: CASSEWDRGSPTEAFF.

The chain uses TRBV27 and TRBJ1-2; 8 bases match TRBD1. The germline CDR1 and CDR2 sequences are MNHEY and SMNVEV (reference sequence). The CDR3 runs to 15 residues. After removal of 5 bases from V and 6 bases from J, the junction contained 11 bases not matched to a gene. CDR3 in amino acids: CASSAPGQGRNGYTF. In DNA, the CDR3 is TGTGCCAGCAGTGCCCCCGGACAGGGAAGGAATGGCTACACCTTC.

The CDR3 nucleotides are TGTGCCAGCAGTGGACACAGGGGACTCAATCAGCCCCAGCATTTT. Amino acids: CASSGHRGLNQPQHF. The rearrangement uses TRBV2 and TRBJ1-5, with TRBD1 matching over 7 bases. Germline V gene lookup returns CDR1 SNHLY and CDR2 FYNNEI. This CDR3 region has 15 residues. V lost 4 bases and J lost 3; bases outside the gene matches: 6.

A few counts support this clone. This sequence joins TRBV19 and TRBJ2-7; 7 bases fit TRBD1. From germline, CDR1 is LNHDA and CDR2 SQIVND (reference sequence). The CDR3 is 13 residues long. V was pared by 5 bases and J by 2 bases, with 3 bases of the junction left unmatched. This CDR3 is CASSSGQTYEQYF. The DNA for the CDR3 is TGTGCCAGTAGTTCGGGACAGACCTACGAGCAGTACTTC. Full variable domain (missing parts from reference TRBV19 and TRBJ2-7): DGGITQSPKYLFRKEGQNVTLSCEQNLNHDAMYWYRQDPGQGLRLIYYSQIVNDFQKGDIAEGYSVSREKKESFPLTVTSAQKNPTAFYLCASSSGQTYEQYFGPGTRLTVT.

The CDR3 here is CSVEGAGGYGYTF. CDR3 in DNA: TGCAGCGTTGAGGGGGCAGGGGGCTACGGCTACACCTTC. The chain links TRBV29-1 to TRBJ1-2; TRBD1 matches 8 bases. V shed 3 bases, J shed 8 bases, and the junction held 8 bases outside the gene matches. Per the germline V gene, CDR1 is SQVTM and CDR2 is ANQGSEA. The CDR3 contains 13 residues.

The chain's CDR3 is CASSATGGQETQYF. In DNA, the CDR3 is TGTGCCAGCAGCGCGACAGGGGGACAAGAGACCCAGTACTTC. This rearrangement joins TRBV9 to TRBJ2-5, with TRBD1 matching 9 bases. V lost 3 bases and J lost 2; bases outside the gene matches: 2. This CDR3 is 14 amino acids long. CDR1 and CDR2 (germline): SGDLS, YYNGEE.

The chain carries TRBV30 and TRBJ2-7; possible D gene TRBD1, 6 bases. Trimming removed 3 bases at V and 7 bases at J, with 13 bases between. In germline, CDR1 is GTSNPN, CDR2 SVGIG (reference sequence). This CDR3 comprises 12 residues. The CDR3 region has the DNA TGTGCCTGGAGACTTAGGGGGAGTGAGCAGTACTTC. This gives the protein CAWRLRGSEQYF.

V is TRBV2 and J is TRBJ2-7, with D maybe TRBD2 (5 bases). Trimming removed 7 bases from V and 6 bases from J, with 13 bases in between. The CDR3 totals 12 residues. CDR1 is SNHLY and CDR2 is FYNNEI in the germline V gene. CDR3 DNA sequence: TGTGCCAGCAACTGGGGAGCCGGCGAGCAGTACTTC. Protein: CASNWGAGEQYF.

The gene calls are TRBV4-1 and TRBJ1-2, with 7 bases identical to TRBD1. This CDR3 is built from 15 residues. Germline CDR1 and CDR2: MGHRA and YSYEKL. V lost 1 base, J lost 0 bases, and 2 bases stayed unmatched. The CDR3 coding sequence is TGCGCCAGCAGCCAAGTCGGGACAGCTAACTATGGCTACACCTTC. Protein sequence: CASSQVGTANYGYTF.

The CDR3 reads CASSPGGSSNQPQHF. CDR3 in DNA: TGTGCCAGCAGCCCAGGGGGTTCCAGCAATCAGCCCCAGCATTTT. The V and J genes are TRBV4-2 and TRBJ1-5, with TRBD1 matching 7 bases. The J segment lost 1 base and the V segment lost 4 bases, leaving 4 bases of the junction unmatched. The CDR3 has 15 residues. The germline V gene encodes CDR1 LGHNA and CDR2 YNFKEQ.

This clone appeared a few times. J is TRBJ2-5 and V is TRBV5-4, with TRBD1 identical over 7 bases. The J call is in doubt because the DNA end fits TRBJ2-7 better. The CDR3 extends over 14 amino acids. The germline gives CDR1 SGHNT, CDR2 YYREEE (reference sequence). The CDR3 protein is CASSLVDRSYEQYF. The CDR3 DNA is TGTGCCAGCAGCTTGGTGGACAGGAGCTACGAGCAGTACTTC.

This clone has more than one count but fewer than ten. The V call is TRBV28, the J call TRBJ2-1, with D unresolved. The CDR3 consists of 16 residues. Germline loops: CDR1 MDHEN, CDR2 SYDVKM. Trimming cost V 5 bases and J 0 bases, with 14 bases left between them. The CDR3 DNA sequence: TGTGCCAGCAGTAAGGCGGATTTCCGCTCCTACAATGAGCAGTTCTTC. Protein: CASSKADFRSYNEQFF.